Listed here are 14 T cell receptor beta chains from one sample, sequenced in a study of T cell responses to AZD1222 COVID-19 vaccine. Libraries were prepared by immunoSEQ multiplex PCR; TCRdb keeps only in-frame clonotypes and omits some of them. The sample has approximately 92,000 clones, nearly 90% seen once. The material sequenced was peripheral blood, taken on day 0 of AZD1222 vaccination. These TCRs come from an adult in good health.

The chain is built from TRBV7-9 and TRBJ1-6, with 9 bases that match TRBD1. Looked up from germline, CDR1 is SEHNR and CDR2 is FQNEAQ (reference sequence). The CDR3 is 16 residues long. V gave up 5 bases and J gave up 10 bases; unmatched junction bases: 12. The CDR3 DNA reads TGTGCCAGCAGCCCCGACGGGACAGGGTACGGGTCACCCCTCCACTTT. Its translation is CASSPDGTGYGSPLHF.

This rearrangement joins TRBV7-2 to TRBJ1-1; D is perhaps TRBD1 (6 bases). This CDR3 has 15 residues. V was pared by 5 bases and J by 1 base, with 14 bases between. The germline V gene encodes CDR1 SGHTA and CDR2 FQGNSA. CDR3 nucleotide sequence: TGTGCCAGCAGCACAGGGTTTTACGGGAACACTGAAGCTTTCTTT. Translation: CASSTGFYGNTEAFF.

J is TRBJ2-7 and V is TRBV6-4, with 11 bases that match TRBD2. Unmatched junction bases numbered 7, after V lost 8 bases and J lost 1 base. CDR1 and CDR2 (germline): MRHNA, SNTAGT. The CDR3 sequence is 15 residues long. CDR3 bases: TGTGCCAGCCGGCTAGCGGGAGGAAGGTCCTACGAGCAGTACGTC. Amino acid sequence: CASRLAGGRSYEQYV.

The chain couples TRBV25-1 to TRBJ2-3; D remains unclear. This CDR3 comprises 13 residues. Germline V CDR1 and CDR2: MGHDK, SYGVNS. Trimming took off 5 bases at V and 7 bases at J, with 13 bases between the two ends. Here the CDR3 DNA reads TGTGCCAGCAGTCCGAACGTCGTGAATACGCAGTATTTT. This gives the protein CASSPNVVNTQYF.

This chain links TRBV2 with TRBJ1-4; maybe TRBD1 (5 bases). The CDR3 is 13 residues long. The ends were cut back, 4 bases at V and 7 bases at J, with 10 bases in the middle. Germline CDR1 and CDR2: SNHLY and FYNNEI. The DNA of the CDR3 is TGTGCCAGCAGTGGGGGCCTCCTTGAAAAACTGTTTTTT. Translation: CASSGGLLEKLFF.

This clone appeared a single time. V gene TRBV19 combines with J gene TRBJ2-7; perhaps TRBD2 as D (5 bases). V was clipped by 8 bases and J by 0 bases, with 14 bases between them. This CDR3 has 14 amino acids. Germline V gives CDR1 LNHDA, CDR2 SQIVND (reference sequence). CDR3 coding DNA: TGTGCCAGTCCCAAAGCGGCGAGCTCCTACGAGCAGTACGTC. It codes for CASPKAASSYEQYV.

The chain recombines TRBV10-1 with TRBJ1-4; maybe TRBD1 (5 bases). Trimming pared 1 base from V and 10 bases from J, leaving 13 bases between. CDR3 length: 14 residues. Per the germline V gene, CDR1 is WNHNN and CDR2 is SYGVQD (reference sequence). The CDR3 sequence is CASSELGLRGKLFF. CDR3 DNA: TGCGCCAGCAGTGAGTTGGGATTGAGGGGAAAACTGTTTTTT.

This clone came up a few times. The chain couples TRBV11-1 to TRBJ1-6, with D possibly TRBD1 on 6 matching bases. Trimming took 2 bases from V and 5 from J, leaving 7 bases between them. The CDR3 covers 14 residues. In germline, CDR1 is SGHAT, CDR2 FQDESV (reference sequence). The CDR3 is CASSLRGNNSPLHF. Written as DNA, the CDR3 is TGTGCCAGCAGCTTAAGGGGGAATAATTCACCCCTCCACTTT.

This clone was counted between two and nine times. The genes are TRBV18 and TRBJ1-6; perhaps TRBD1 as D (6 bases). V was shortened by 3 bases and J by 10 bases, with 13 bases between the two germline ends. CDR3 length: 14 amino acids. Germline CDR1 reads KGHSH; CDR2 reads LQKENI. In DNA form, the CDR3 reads TGTGCCAGCTCACCGGGGACAAGGTCCTCACCCCTCCACTTT. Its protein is CASSPGTRSSPLHF. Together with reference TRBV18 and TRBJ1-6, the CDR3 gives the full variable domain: NAGVMQNPRHLVRRRGQEARLRCSPMKGHSHVYWYRQLPEEGLKFMVYLQKENIIDESGMPKERFSAEFPKEGPSILRIQQVVRGDSAAYFCASSPGTRSSPLHFGNGTRLTVT.

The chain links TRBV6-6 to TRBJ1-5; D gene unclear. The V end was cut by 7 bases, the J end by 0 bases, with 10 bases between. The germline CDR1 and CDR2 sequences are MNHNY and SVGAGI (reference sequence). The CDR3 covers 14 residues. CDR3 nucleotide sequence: TGTGCCAGCACCCAAGGGAATAGCAATCAGCCCCAGCATTTT. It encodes CASTQGNSNQPQHF.

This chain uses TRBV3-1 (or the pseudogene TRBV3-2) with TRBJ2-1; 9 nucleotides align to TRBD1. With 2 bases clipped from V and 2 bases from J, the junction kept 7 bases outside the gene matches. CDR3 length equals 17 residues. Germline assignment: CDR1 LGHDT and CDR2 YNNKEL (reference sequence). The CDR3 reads CASSQTGQGCAYNEQFF. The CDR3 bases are TGTGCCAGCAGCCAAACTGGACAGGGGTGCGCCTACAATGAGCAGTTCTTC.

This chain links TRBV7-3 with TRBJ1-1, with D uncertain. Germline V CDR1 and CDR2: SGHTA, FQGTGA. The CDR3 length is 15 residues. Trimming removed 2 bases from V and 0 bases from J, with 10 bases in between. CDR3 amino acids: CASSLGSTLNTEAFF. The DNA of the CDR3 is TGTGCCAGCAGCTTAGGGTCAACCTTGAACACTGAAGCTTTCTTT.

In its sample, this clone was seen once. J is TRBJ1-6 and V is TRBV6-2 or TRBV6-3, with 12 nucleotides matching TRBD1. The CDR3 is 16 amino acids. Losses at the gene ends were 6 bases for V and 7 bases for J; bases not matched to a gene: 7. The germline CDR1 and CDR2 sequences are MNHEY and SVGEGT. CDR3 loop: CASSSGTGGGNSPLHF. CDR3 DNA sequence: TGTGCCAGCAGCTCCGGGACAGGGGGCGGAAATTCACCCCTCCACTTT.

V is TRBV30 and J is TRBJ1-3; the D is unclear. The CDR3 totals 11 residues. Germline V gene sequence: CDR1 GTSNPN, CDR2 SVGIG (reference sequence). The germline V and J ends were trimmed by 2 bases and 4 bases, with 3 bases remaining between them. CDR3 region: CAWSTGNTIYF. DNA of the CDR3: TGTGCCTGGAGTACGGGAAACACCATATATTTT.